The 22 T cell receptor beta chains reported below all come from one sample, sequenced in a study of post-analysis software for immune sequencing data. For these receptors, no antigen is known. Unique molecular identifiers featured in each of the TCR beta cDNA libraries. MiXCR, run by TCRdb on the PCR reads, gives a single entry per CDR3 protein. The data show about 540,000 distinct CDR3 sequences, 34% seen once. Study findings and constraints: In patients, about five TRBV segments were more frequent than in controls, with TRBV5-6, TRBV5-1 and TRBV20-1 among them.

The sequenced material came from blood. The receptor source for this set is a girl under 18 with multiple sclerosis.

The rearrangement joins TRBV7-9 to TRBJ2-5; 12 nucleotides match TRBD2. Germline V gene lookup returns CDR1 SEHNR and CDR2 FQNEAQ (reference sequence). V trimming: 1 base; J trimming: 5 bases; junction bases outside the gene matches: 11. The CDR3 is 18 residues long. CDR3 in amino acids: CASSLGLAGVAYRETQYF. The CDR3 region has the DNA TGTGCCAGCAGCTTAGGACTAGCGGGAGTTGCGTATCGGGAGACCCAGTACTTC.

The CDR3 loop is CASSLRQGAQPQHF. CDR3 in DNA: TGTGCCAGCAGCTTGAGACAGGGGGCGCAGCCCCAGCATTTT. The rearrangement links TRBV7-2 to TRBJ1-5; 10 positions agree with TRBD1. This CDR3 is built from 14 residues. Germline V CDR1 and CDR2: SGHTA, FQGNSA. V trimming: 3 bases; J trimming: 7 bases; junction bases outside the gene matches: 3.

This clonotype was seen a few times. V usage is TRBV5-6 and J usage is TRBJ2-7, with a tentative D call TRBD1 (5 bases). Trimming left V 2 bases short and J 6 bases short, with 12 bases between. CDR1 is SGHDT and CDR2 is YYEEEE in the germline V gene. The CDR3 covers 13 residues. The CDR3 sequence: CASSLQEQFEQYF. In nucleotides, the CDR3 is TGTGCCAGCAGCTTACAGGAGCAATTCGAGCAGTACTTC.

About this clonotype itself: A read error may be the cause here, since a much bigger clone is one base away. The rearrangement uses TRBV14 and TRBJ2-7, with unresolved D. The CDR3 is 13 residues long. V lost 0 bases to trimming and J lost 4 bases, with 7 bases between them. Germline values: CDR1 SGHDN, CDR2 FVKESK. The CDR3 region is CASSQDPEYEQYF. The CDR3 DNA reads as TGTGCCAGCAGCCAAGATCCGGAGTACGAGCAGTACTTC.

This chain uses TRBV15 with TRBJ1-4; D remains ambiguous. The CDR3 spans 15 residues. V dropped 0 bases and J dropped 10 bases, with 15 bases sitting between them. CDR1 is LNHNV and CDR2 is YYDKDF in the germline V gene (reference sequence). The CDR3 spells CATSRDGLVATKLFF. CDR3 coding DNA: TGTGCCACCAGCAGAGATGGTTTGGTGGCTACAAAACTGTTTTTT.

V usage is TRBV4-1 and J usage is TRBJ2-2; TRBD1 or TRBD2 may be the D gene (6 bases each). V was clipped by 4 bases and J by 4 bases, with 16 bases between them. In germline, CDR1 is MGHRA, CDR2 YSYEKL. The CDR3 has 16 amino acids. The DNA of the CDR3 is TGCGCCAGCAGCCCTTTTGGGGGGCTGAGCACCGGGGAGCTGTTTTTT. It yields the protein CASSPFGGLSTGELFF.

This clonotype was counted only a few times. V is TRBV6-1 and J is TRBJ2-3; 12 positions match TRBD2. V lost 8 bases, J lost 2 bases, and 5 bases stayed unmatched. The V gene's germline CDR1 is MNHNS and CDR2 SASEGT. This CDR3 is built from 15 residues. As DNA, the CDR3 is TGTGCCAGCGGAGGACTAGCGGGGTACACAGATACGCAGTATTTT. This gives the protein CASGGLAGYTDTQYF.

This rearrangement joins TRBV7-8 to TRBJ2-1; possible D gene TRBD2, 7 bases. Germline values: CDR1 SGHVS, CDR2 FQNEAQ. CDR3 length equals 14 residues. V was shortened by 5 bases and J by 10 bases, with 18 bases between the two germline ends. For the CDR3, the DNA is TGTGCCAGCAGCGTCCTGCGAGCGGGGACAGAGCAGTTCTTC. Its translation: CASSVLRAGTEQFF.

The chain has TRBV12-3 or TRBV12-4 and TRBJ1-2; a weak D match, TRBD1 (5 bases). V lost 3 bases and J lost 3, with 11 bases in between. The CDR3 totals 14 residues. CDR3 bases: TGTGCCAGCAGTTTCGGGCAGGGCTACTATGGCTACACCTTC. This codes for CASSFGQGYYGYTF.

In its sample, this clonotype was seen a few times. The chain couples TRBV15 to TRBJ2-3, with 7 bases identical to TRBD1. The CDR3 is made up of 16 amino acids. Germline CDR1 and CDR2: LNHNV and YYDKDF (reference sequence). After removal of 3 bases from V and 6 bases from J, the junction contained 12 bases not matched to a gene. The CDR3 loop is CATSRATGDGRDTQYF. CDR3 nucleotide sequence: TGTGCCACCAGCAGGGCTACAGGGGATGGTAGGGATACGCAGTATTTT.

This sequence joins TRBV18 and TRBJ1-4; D gene uncertain. Germline V gene lookup returns CDR1 KGHSH and CDR2 LQKENI. The CDR3 consists of 16 residues. V was shortened by 1 base and J by 0 bases, with 9 bases between the two germline ends. CDR3 sequence: CASSPLGGTTNEKLFF. The CDR3 DNA reads TGTGCCAGCTCACCACTTGGCGGAACAACTAATGAAAAACTGTTTTTT.

This chain links TRBV24-1 with TRBJ2-5; 7 nucleotides align to TRBD2. Germline loops: CDR1 KGHDR, CDR2 SFDVKD. The CDR3 loop spans 17 amino acids. Trimming took 4 bases from V and 3 from J; bases not matched to a gene: 13. The CDR3 region has the DNA TGTGCCACCAGTGACCCACGGCGCGGGGGAGTCGAAGAGACCCAGTACTTC. Protein: CATSDPRRGGVEETQYF.

This clonotype was observed a handful of times. The genes are TRBV3-1 and TRBJ2-3; 11 bases are shared with TRBD2. This CDR3 has 15 amino acids. CDR1 is LGHDT, CDR2 YNNKEL, per germline (reference sequence). V lost 1 base and J lost 6; bases outside the gene matches: 3. CDR3 nucleotide sequence: TGTGCCAGCAGCCAAGCGGCTAGCGGGGGGGATACGCAGTATTTT. It encodes CASSQAASGGDTQYF.

The rearrangement links TRBV5-1 to TRBJ1-2; D may be TRBD1 (5 bases). V was shortened by 4 bases and J by 11 bases, with 18 bases between the two germline ends. Looked up from germline, CDR1 is SGHRS and CDR2 is YFSETQ. There are 13 residues in the CDR3. The CDR3 DNA follows: TGCGCCAGCAGCCCGGGGACGGGAAACGCATACACCTTC. The encoded protein is CASSPGTGNAYTF.

This clonotype was seen a handful of times. V usage is TRBV4-2 and J usage is TRBJ2-3, with no clear D. Trimming stripped 1 base from V and 3 bases from J, with 8 bases between. The V gene's germline CDR1 is LGHNA and CDR2 YNFKEQ. CDR3 length: 14 amino acids. The CDR3 DNA sequence: TGTGCCAGCAGCCAAGTTGGCAATACAGATACGCAGTATTTT. This translates into CASSQVGNTDTQYF.

V usage is TRBV7-3 and J usage is TRBJ2-3, with a weak D call TRBD1 (5 bases). The CDR3 length is 15 residues. CDR1 is SGHTA, CDR2 FQGTGA, per germline. The ends were cut back, 5 bases at V and 3 bases at J, with 15 bases in the middle. CDR3 nucleotide sequence: TGTGCCAGCAGCCCAAGGCGCAGGGAAACAGATACGCAGTATTTT. Translation gives CASSPRRRETDTQYF.

The chain links TRBV5-1 to TRBJ2-1, with 10 bases fitting TRBD2. The DNA matches TRBJ2-7 better at its end, which makes the J call doubtful. The CDR3 length is 17 residues. Germline-derived CDR1 and CDR2 are SGHRS and YFSETQ. CDR3 sequence: CASSRALAGGRYNEQYF. For the CDR3, the DNA is TGCGCCAGCAGCCGCGCATTAGCGGGGGGCCGCTACAATGAGCAGTACTTC.

Remarks on this clonotype: A read error may produce the germline difference seen at one junction end. The chain joins TRBV29-1 to TRBJ2-1; 10 positions agree with TRBD1. The CDR3 consists of 14 residues. Germline lookup yields CDR1 SQVTM and CDR2 ANQGSEA. The CDR3 bases are TGCAGCGGACAAAGACAGGGGGCCGACAAGGAGCAGTTCTTC. Its protein product is CSGQRQGADKEQFF.

V and J are TRBV12-3 or TRBV12-4 and TRBJ2-5; D is ambiguous. Trimming cost V 2 bases and J 1 base, with 14 bases left between them. The CDR3 consists of 16 residues. The CDR3 bases are TGTGCCAGCAGTTTATTCTTAGGGTCACCCCAAGAGACCCAGTACTTC. Its translation is CASSLFLGSPQETQYF.

The chain uses TRBV10-2 and TRBJ2-1; 13 nucleotides agree with TRBD2. The V gene's germline CDR1 is WSHSY and CDR2 SAAADI. Trimming cost V 3 bases and J 1 base; bases outside gene matches: 3. The CDR3 totals 17 residues. The CDR3 is CASSDPGLAGSYNEQFF. CDR3 nucleotide sequence: TGCGCCAGCAGTGATCCGGGACTAGCGGGGTCCTACAATGAGCAGTTCTTC.

This clonotype came up many times. The genes are TRBV11-2 and TRBJ2-5; 8 bases map to TRBD2. Germline trimming cut 1 base from V and 1 base from J; bases unmatched to any gene: 2. Germline lookup yields CDR1 SGHAT and CDR2 FQNNGV. The CDR3 covers 15 residues. In DNA form, the CDR3 reads TGTGCCAGCAGCTTAGGCGGGGGGCTCCAAGAGACCCAGTACTTC. Its protein is CASSLGGGLQETQYF.

The chain is built from TRBV6-5 and TRBJ1-5; TRBD1 agrees at 10 bases. Losses at the gene ends were 5 bases for V and 3 bases for J; bases not matched to a gene: 4. Germline V lookup: CDR1 MNHEY, CDR2 SVGAGI. This CDR3 is 15 amino acids long. Here the CDR3 reads CASSRGTGDNQPQHF. DNA for the CDR3: TGTGCCAGCAGTAGGGGGACAGGGGACAATCAGCCCCAGCATTTT.